Below are 6 T cell receptor beta chains sequenced from a single sample in a study of blood T cell repertoires in COVID-19. The method was immunoSEQ multiplex PCR; TCRdb's version includes in-frame clones alone and lacks a portion of them. The sample has 40,000 to 65,000 clones; roughly 79% are singletons. The sequenced sample was peripheral blood. The source of these receptors is a human donor with active or convalescent COVID-19. The donor label of this sample is uncertain.

The chain links TRBV7-9 to TRBJ1-4; perhaps TRBD1 as D (6 bases). CDR3 length: 16 amino acids. The V gene's germline CDR1 is SEHNR and CDR2 FQNEAQ (reference sequence). V was pared by 2 bases and J by 1 base, with 11 bases between. CDR3 protein: CASSLNRGQTNEKLFF. The CDR3 nucleotides are TGTGCCAGCAGCTTAAATAGGGGACAAACTAATGAAAAACTGTTTTTT.

V gene TRBV2 combines with J gene TRBJ1-2; D may be TRBD1 (5 bases). CDR3 size: 15 residues. V lost 4 bases and J lost 8, with 20 bases in between. Germline V gene lookup returns CDR1 SNHLY and CDR2 FYNNEI. The CDR3 loop reads CASSATSGQGSGYTF. CDR3 nucleotide sequence: TGTGCCAGCAGTGCCACCAGTGGGCAGGGAAGCGGCTACACCTTC.

The genes are TRBV6-2 or TRBV6-3 and TRBJ1-2; tentatively, D is TRBD1 (6 bases). The germline gives CDR1 MNHEY, CDR2 SVGEGT. Trimming removed 5 bases at V and 0 bases at J, with 10 bases between. CDR3 length: 14 residues. The CDR3 reads CASSRTVTNYGYTF. The CDR3 nucleotides read TGTGCCAGCAGTCGGACAGTTACTAACTATGGCTACACCTTC.

The chain employs TRBV6-5 and TRBJ1-1; 10 positions match TRBD1. CDR3 size: 13 residues. The J segment lost 11 bases and the V segment lost 7 bases, leaving 10 bases of the junction unmatched. Germline CDR1 MNHEY, CDR2 SVGAGI. Here the CDR3 reads CASTTSPDRGAFF. The CDR3 nucleotides are TGTGCCAGCACCACGTCCCCGGACAGGGGGGCTTTCTTT.

V and J are TRBV7-2 and TRBJ1-1, with 8 bases that match TRBD1. The ends lost 6 bases at V and 5 bases at J; junction bases unmatched: 11. The CDR3 covers 15 residues. Germline V gene data show CDR1 as SGHTA and CDR2 as FQGNSA. DNA for the CDR3: TGTGCCAGCAGTCGCTTTACAGGGGGTGAAACTGAAGCTTTCTTT. Its translation is CASSRFTGGETEAFF.

On this clone itself: Its ends do not fully match the called genes, so a read error is possible. V is TRBV6-5 and J is TRBJ1-1; 7 positions agree with TRBD1. This CDR3 has 11 amino acids. CDR1 and CDR2 from the germline V gene are MNHEY and SVGAGI. For the CDR3, the DNA is TGTGCCAGCAGTTATTTAGGACAGGACATCTTT. Protein product: CASSYLGQDIF.